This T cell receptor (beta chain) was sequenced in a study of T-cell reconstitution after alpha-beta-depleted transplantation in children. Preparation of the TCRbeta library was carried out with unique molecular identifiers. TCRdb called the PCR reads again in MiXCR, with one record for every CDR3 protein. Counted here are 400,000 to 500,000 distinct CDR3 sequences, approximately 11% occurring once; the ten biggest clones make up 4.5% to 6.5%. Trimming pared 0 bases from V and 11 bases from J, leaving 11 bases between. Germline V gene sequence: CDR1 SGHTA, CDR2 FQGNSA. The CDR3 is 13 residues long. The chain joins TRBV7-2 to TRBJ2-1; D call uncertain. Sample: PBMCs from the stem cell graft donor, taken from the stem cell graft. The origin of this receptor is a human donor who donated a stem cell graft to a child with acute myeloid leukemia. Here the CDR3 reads CASSLAVGRKQFF. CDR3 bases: TGTGCCAGCAGCTTAGCAGTCGGAAGGAAGCAGTTCTTC.